This TCR beta chain was identified in a study of identical twins. Overall study findings and caveats: Sequences that were beta out-of-frame showed weaker excess twin sharing. Partial confounding of zero-insertion analyses by invariant MAIT and iNKT cells was possible.

MiXCR was run by TCRdb on the 5' RACE reads, yielding one entry per CDR3 protein. The sample yields approximately 530,000 distinct CDR3 sequences, 20% to 25% seen once. As regards this clonotype: Its antigen is undetermined.

Healthy Caucasians alone served as donors. This same sample was also taken into another study, of yellow fever vaccine responses in identical twins.

The TCR comes from a woman younger than 30 in good health. The sequencing input was CD4+ T cells sorted from blood.

The CDR3 region is CASRMVLGAYTEAFF. DNA for the CDR3: TGTGCCAGCCGCATGGTCTTAGGGGCCTACACTGAAGCTTTCTTT. The chain is built from TRBV6-1 and TRBJ1-1; perhaps TRBD1 as D (5 bases). Trimming took 8 bases from V and 3 from J, leaving 19 bases between them. Germline lookup yields CDR1 MNHNS and CDR2 SASEGT. This CDR3 is 15 amino acids long.